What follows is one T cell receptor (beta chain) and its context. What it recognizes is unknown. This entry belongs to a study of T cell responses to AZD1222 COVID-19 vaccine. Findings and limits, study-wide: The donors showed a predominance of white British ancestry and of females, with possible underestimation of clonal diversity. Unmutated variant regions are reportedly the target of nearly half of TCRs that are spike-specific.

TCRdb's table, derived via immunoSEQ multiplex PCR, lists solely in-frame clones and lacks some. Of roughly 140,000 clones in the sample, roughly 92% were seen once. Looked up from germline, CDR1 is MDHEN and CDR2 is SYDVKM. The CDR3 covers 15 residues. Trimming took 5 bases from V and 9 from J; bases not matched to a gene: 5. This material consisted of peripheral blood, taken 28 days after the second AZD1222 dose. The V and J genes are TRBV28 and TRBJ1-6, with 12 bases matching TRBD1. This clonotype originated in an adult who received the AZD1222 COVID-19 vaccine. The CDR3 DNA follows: TGTGCCAGCAGTGTGGGACAGGGGGCACGTTCACCCCTCCACTTT. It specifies CASSVGQGARSPLHF.